This TCR beta chain was captured by sequencing in a study of vaccination and CD4 T cells after COVID-19. Oncomine TCR Beta short-read sequencing was applied to DNA from cultured CD4+ T cells. One entry per CDR3 protein results from TCRdb running MiXCR on the PCR reads. The sample holds about 17,000 distinct CDR3 sequences, about 42% seen once. Noted treatment: roughly 10-day PBMC culture with coronavirus spike peptide pools or control peptides (ViraFEST assay). Regarding this clonotype: Its specificity is unknown.

The CDR3 loop spans 18 amino acids. V trimming: 6 bases; J trimming: 1 base; junction bases outside the gene matches: 15. Germline CDR1 is ENHRY and CDR2 is SYGVKD. V and J are TRBV10-3 and TRBJ2-3; 8 bases map to TRBD1. This receptor was obtained from a human donor who received a COVID-19 vaccine. The source material was CD4+ T cells from blood, cultured in vitro, sampled before SARS-CoV-2 vaccination. In DNA form, the CDR3 reads TGTGCCATCAGCGACCTAGGCAGGGGGCTTACACGCACAGATACGCAGTATTTT. Its protein product is CAISDLGRGLTRTDTQYF.